This record concerns one TCR beta chain sequence. No antigen is known for it. PCR employed 60 Vbeta and 13 Jbeta primers. Original handling: Counted up in a later analysis, unique TCR beta chains came to 60 million to 95 million, with around 9.9 million shared. Produced via immunoSEQ multiplex PCR; TCRdb's table is partial and in-frame only. Clonal size and the V and J genes are those of that table, whereas D and trimming came from the DNA. There are around 65,000 clones in the sample; 60% to 80% occur only once, and 3% lies in the top ten. Germline CDR1 reads SGHVS; CDR2 reads FNYEAQ. The CDR3 length is 14 residues. The trim removed 1 base at V and 4 bases at J, leaving 2 bases unmatched. This sample was taken from a study of cytomegalovirus exposure and HLA in healthy donors. About the research overall: Around 85 million unique TCR sequences came from HLA-typed donors in an early release.

Study findings and constraints: Later analysis identified about 15,000 TCR beta sequences associated with HLA alleles, using a false discovery rate threshold of 0.05. A later analysis reportedly found fewer N-insertions in an Asian-associated ancestry cluster than the roughly 670-donor mean.

The sequencing input was PBMCs. The gene calls are TRBV7-6 and TRBJ2-7, with TRBD1 matching over 9 bases. This TCR was recovered from a girl aged 5-17 years in good health and CMV-seropositive. CDR3 sequence: CASSLDRGPYEQYF. The CDR3 region has the DNA TGTGCCAGCAGCTTAGACAGGGGGCCTTACGAGCAGTACTTC.